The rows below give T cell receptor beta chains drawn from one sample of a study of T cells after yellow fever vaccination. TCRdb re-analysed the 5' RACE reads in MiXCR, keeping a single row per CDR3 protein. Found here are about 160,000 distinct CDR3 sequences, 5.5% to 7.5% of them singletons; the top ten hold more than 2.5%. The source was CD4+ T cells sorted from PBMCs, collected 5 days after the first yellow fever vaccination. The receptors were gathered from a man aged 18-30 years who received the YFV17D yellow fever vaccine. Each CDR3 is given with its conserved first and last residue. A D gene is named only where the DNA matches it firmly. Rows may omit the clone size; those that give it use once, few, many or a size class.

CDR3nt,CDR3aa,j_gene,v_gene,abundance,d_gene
TGTGCCAGCAGCTTAAAAGGGGACACTGAAGCTTTCTTT,CASSLKGDTEAFF,TRBJ1-1,TRBV7-6,few,-
TGTGCCAGCAGGGGGAGGAGGGGCGCGAACACCGGGGAGCTGTTTTTT,CASRGRRGANTGELFF,TRBJ2-2,TRBV4-2,many,-
TGTGCCAGCACCTCCCGTGTACGACAGGGGTTAGGGGAGCTGTTTTTT,CASTSRVRQGLGELFF,TRBJ2-2,TRBV12-3/TRBV12-4,-,TRBD1
TGCAGCGGAGACCGGGACAGCCAAGAGACCCAGTACTTC,CSGDRDSQETQYF,TRBJ2-5,TRBV29-1,many,TRBD1
TGTGCCAGCAGTGAAAACCTTTTCTATGGCTACACCTTC,CASSENLFYGYTF,TRBJ1-2,TRBV25-1,many,-
TGTGCCAGCACGGGGGGGGGTCAAGAGACCCAGTACTTC,CASTGGGQETQYF,TRBJ2-5,TRBV12-3/TRBV12-4,-,TRBD2
TGTGCCAGCAGTTCCGGGACAGGGTGGACCTACAATGAGCAGTTCTTC,CASSSGTGWTYNEQFF,TRBJ2-1,TRBV28,many,TRBD1
TGTGCCAGCAGTGACTTTAACACGGGCTACACCTTC,CASSDFNTGYTF,TRBJ1-2,TRBV6-4,many,-
TGTGCCAGCAGTTACCCGGGGGGAGTCCCTTTTTCGCAGCCCCAGCATTTT,CASSYPGGVPFSQPQHF,TRBJ1-5,TRBV6-2/TRBV6-3,many,-
TGCGCCAGCAGCTTGGCCGAGCAGGGTCGAGCCAATGAGCAGTTCTTC,CASSLAEQGRANEQFF,TRBJ2-1,TRBV5-1,many,-
TGTGCCAGCAGTTACCCTCAAGGCTATGGCTACACCTTC,CASSYPQGYGYTF,TRBJ1-2,TRBV6-6,many,-
TGCAGTGCCAGAACACTACAGACCCAGTACTTC,CSARTLQTQYF,TRBJ2-5,TRBV20-1,-,-
TGTGCCAGCTCACCAGAGGGGTCTGGCAATCAGCCCCAGCATTTT,CASSPEGSGNQPQHF,TRBJ1-5,TRBV18,many,-
TGTGCCAGCAGCCCTTATAATTCACCCCTCCACTTT,CASSPYNSPLHF,TRBJ1-6,TRBV11-2,many,-
TGTGCCAGCAGCCCGGGACCGACAGGGGAAAAATACAATGAGCAGTTCTTC,CASSPGPTGEKYNEQFF,TRBJ2-1,TRBV7-6,many,TRBD1
TGTGCCACCAGTGGCCGCATAGACGATACGCAGTATTTT,CATSGRIDDTQYF,TRBJ2-3,TRBV24-1,many,-
TGTGCCAGCAGCCAAGATAAGGGGGACAACTATGGCTACACCTTC,CASSQDKGDNYGYTF,TRBJ1-2,TRBV4-2,many,-
TGTGCCAGCAGTTTACGGCTAGCGAGGAACAATGAGCAGTTCTTC,CASSLRLARNNEQFF,TRBJ2-1,TRBV12-3/TRBV12-4,-,-
TGTGCCAGCTCACCTGGACAGGGGGGCTACCAAGAGACCCAGTACTTC,CASSPGQGGYQETQYF,TRBJ2-5,TRBV18,few,TRBD1
TGCAGCCTAAAGTGGCAGGGCTATGAGCAGTTCTTC,CSLKWQGYEQFF,TRBJ2-1,TRBV29-1,few,-
TGCAGTGCCGACAGGGCGTCCCGCGGGGAGACCCAGTACTTC,CSADRASRGETQYF,TRBJ2-5,TRBV20-1,many,TRBD1
TGTGCCAGCAGCTTGGTGGGGGGCATACAGACCCAGTACTTC,CASSLVGGIQTQYF,TRBJ2-5,TRBV5-4,-,-
TGTGCCAGCTGCCCGCGGGGGACAGGAGGAAGGACAGATACGCAGTATTTT,CASCPRGTGGRTDTQYF,TRBJ2-3,TRBV7-2,-,-
TGCGCCAGCAGCTTCTTTCCCGGTGAGGATGAAAAACTGTTTTTT,CASSFFPGEDEKLFF,TRBJ1-4,TRBV5-1,-,-
TGCGCCAGCAGCCCCATGGGGCCCACAGATACGCAGTATTTT,CASSPMGPTDTQYF,TRBJ2-3,TRBV4-3,-,-
TGCAGTGCTAGAGATCAGGGTGAAAAACTGTTTTTT,CSARDQGEKLFF,TRBJ1-4,TRBV20-1,few,-
TGTGCCAGCTCGATTAGGGCAGGGGGCGATCAGCCCCAGCATTTT,CASSIRAGGDQPQHF,TRBJ1-5,TRBV7-2,few,TRBD1
TGCGCCAGCAGCTTGGTGTTGGGACAGGGAGCTTTCTTT,CASSLVLGQGAFF,TRBJ1-1,TRBV5-1,many,TRBD1
TGTGCCAGCAGTTTTGGGACAGCAAATGAGCAGTTCTTC,CASSFGTANEQFF,TRBJ2-1,TRBV28,many,TRBD1
TGTGCCAGCAGCTTAGCGGGCCTTAGCGCGTCGGGCACCGGGGAGCTGTTTTTT,CASSLAGLSASGTGELFF,TRBJ2-2,TRBV7-2,-,-
TGTGCCAGCTCACCCCCTGGGTCCGGGGACTACAATGAGCAGTTCTTC,CASSPPGSGDYNEQFF,TRBJ2-1,TRBV12-3/TRBV12-4,many,-
TGCGCCAGCAGCCCCCGGCCCTCGGGACAGGGGTCCTACGAGCAGTACTTC,CASSPRPSGQGSYEQYF,TRBJ2-7,TRBV4-3,few,TRBD1
TGTGCCAGCAGCTTAGGCGACCGTGGTGGGGCAGTTTGGTACTTC,CASSLGDRGGAVWYF,TRBJ2-5,TRBV7-2,few,-
TGTGCCAGCAGTTTACGTTTCACCGGGGAGCTGTTTTTT,CASSLRFTGELFF,TRBJ2-2,TRBV12-3/TRBV12-4,many,-
TGTGCCAGCAGCCCTGGACTAGTGGTCAAGGGTACGCAGTATTTT,CASSPGLVVKGTQYF,TRBJ2-3,TRBV7-2,few,TRBD2
TGTGCCAGCAGCCTTCGGACAGGGGGGAACTACGAGCAGTACTTC,CASSLRTGGNYEQYF,TRBJ2-7,TRBV7-2,many,TRBD1
TGCGCCAGCAGCCAAGGGTCGAGTCAGGGAGCTTTCTTT,CASSQGSSQGAFF,TRBJ1-1,TRBV4-1,-,-
TGCGCCAGCAGCCCTGGGACAGGGAACGGTCAGCCCCAGCATTTT,CASSPGTGNGQPQHF,TRBJ1-5,TRBV5-1,few,TRBD1
TGCGCCAGCAGCTTAAGGGATACAGGGGGCTCCTACAATGAGCAGTTCTTC,CASSLRDTGGSYNEQFF,TRBJ2-1,TRBV5-1,many,TRBD1
TGTGCCAGCAGCAAAGCAGGGGGATCCTATGGCTACACCTTC,CASSKAGGSYGYTF,TRBJ1-2,TRBV21-1,many,-
TGCAGTGCGATGCCAGGGGGTTACAATGAGCAGTTCTTC,CSAMPGGYNEQFF,TRBJ2-1,TRBV20-1,many,TRBD1
TGTGCCAGCAGCTCTCGACTAGCGGGGGAATCAGATACGCAGTATTTT,CASSSRLAGESDTQYF,TRBJ2-3,TRBV7-2,few,TRBD2
TGCAGTGCTTCCCGAACGGGGGGGTTGAGGAATGAGCAGTTCTTC,CSASRTGGLRNEQFF,TRBJ2-1,TRBV20-1,-,TRBD2
TGTGCCAGCAGTGCGACAGGGGGCGGGGAGACCCAGTACTTC,CASSATGGGETQYF,TRBJ2-5,TRBV6-1,few,TRBD1
TGCGCCAGCAGCTTGGCCCATGGCGAACAGGGAGAGACCCAGTACTTC,CASSLAHGEQGETQYF,TRBJ2-5,TRBV5-1,many,-
TGTGCCAGCAGTTACTCGGGGCAGGGATGGAGACAGCCCCAGCATTTT,CASSYSGQGWRQPQHF,TRBJ1-5,TRBV6-5,-,-
TGTGCCAGCAGCAGCCGCAGGGCTTACTCACCCCTCCACTTT,CASSSRRAYSPLHF,TRBJ1-6,TRBV6-5,-,-
TGTGCCAGCAGCCAAGAGGAGGGCACCATATATTTT,CASSQEEGTIYF,TRBJ1-3,TRBV3-1,few,-
TGTGCCAGCAGTTACCCCTCCTACGAGCAGTACTTC,CASSYPSYEQYF,TRBJ2-7,TRBV6-2/TRBV6-3,few,-
TGTGCCAGCAGCTTGGACGTCTACGAGCAGTACTTC,CASSLDVYEQYF,TRBJ2-7,TRBV5-4,many,-
TGTGCCAGCAGCCCACAGGGTATGGTCGAAAAACTGTTTTTT,CASSPQGMVEKLFF,TRBJ1-4,TRBV7-2,many,-
TGCGCCAGCAGCCAAGATTCGGGGACAGGGATGTATAGCAATCAGCCCCAGCATTTT,CASSQDSGTGMYSNQPQHF,TRBJ1-5,TRBV4-3,many,TRBD1
TGTGCCAGCAGGGGGCAGGCTTCAGGAGGTTCCCAATACGAGCAGTACTTC,CASRGQASGGSQYEQYF,TRBJ2-7,TRBV7-2,many,-